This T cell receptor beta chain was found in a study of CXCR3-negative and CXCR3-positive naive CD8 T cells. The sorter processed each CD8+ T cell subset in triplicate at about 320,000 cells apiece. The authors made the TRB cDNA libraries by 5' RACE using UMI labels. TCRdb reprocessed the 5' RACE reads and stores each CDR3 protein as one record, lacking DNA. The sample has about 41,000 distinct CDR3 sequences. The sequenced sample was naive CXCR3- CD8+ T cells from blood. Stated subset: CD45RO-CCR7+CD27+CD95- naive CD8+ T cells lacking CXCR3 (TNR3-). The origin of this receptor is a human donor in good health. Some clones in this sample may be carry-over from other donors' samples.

CDR3 loop: CASSYNNEQFF. The chain uses TRBV6-2 or TRBV6-3 and TRBJ2-1. The CDR3 runs to 11 residues. Per germline, CDR1 MNHEY and CDR2 SVGEGT.